Only a few counts were recorded for the clone carrying this T cell receptor (beta chain). The sample is drawn from a study of radiation and T cells in renal cell carcinoma. Treatment denoted: treatment-naive control, cytoreductive nephrectomy. Produced via immunoSEQ multiplex PCR; TCRdb's table is partial and in-frame only. Of about 23,000 clones in the sample, roughly half were seen once. Germline lookup yields CDR1 SGHRS and CDR2 YFSETQ. V was clipped by 4 bases and J by 7 bases, with 21 bases between them. The CDR3 runs 15 residues. The source is a human donor with renal cell carcinoma. The chain joins TRBV5-1 to TRBJ2-7, with D perhaps TRBD1 (6 bases). This material consisted of tumor tissue, taken from a patient whose treatment was nephrectomy without radiotherapy. The DNA for the CDR3 is TGCGCCAGCAGCCGAGACAGGTTACGATCGTGGGAGCAGTACTTC. Translation: CASSRDRLRSWEQYF.